Listed below are T cell receptor beta chains from one sample, sequenced in a study of response to subunit inactivated influenza vaccine. A single record per CDR3 protein comes from TCRdb applying MiXCR to the RT-PCR reads. The sample yields 700,000 to 900,000 distinct CDR3 sequences, over 20% seen once. The sequencing here drew on PBMCs from blood, taken 5 days after vaccination. These receptors all come from a man in his fifties who received an inactivated influenza vaccine. The CDR3 runs from the conserved cysteine through the conserved F or W. The order of the fields is CDR3 length, D gene, clone size, V gene, J gene, CDR3 protein, CDR3 DNA. The D gene is left open where the match is weak. A clone size is listed for some rows: how often the clone was seen (once, few, many), or a class if it is expanded.

CDR3 length: 12; D gene: -; clone size: -; V gene: TRBV20-1; J gene: TRBJ2-7; CDR3 protein: CSARDMTDEQYF; CDR3 DNA: TGCAGTGCTAGAGATATGACGGACGAGCAGTACTTC
CDR3 length: 16; D gene: TRBD2; clone size: few; V gene: TRBV11-2; J gene: TRBJ2-4; CDR3 protein: CASSQTSDLAKNIQYF; CDR3 DNA: TGTGCCAGCAGCCAAACTAGCGATCTAGCCAAAAACATTCAGTACTTC
CDR3 length: 15; D gene: -; clone size: few; V gene: TRBV12-3/TRBV12-4; J gene: TRBJ2-5; CDR3 protein: CASSLMGLQKETQYF; CDR3 DNA: TGTGCCAGCAGTTTAATGGGACTCCAAAAAGAGACCCAGTACTTC
CDR3 length: 14; D gene: -; clone size: -; V gene: TRBV7-9; J gene: TRBJ2-5; CDR3 protein: CASSLGSGAETQYF; CDR3 DNA: TGTGCCAGCAGCTTAGGATCAGGGGCAGAGACCCAGTACTTC
CDR3 length: 15; D gene: -; clone size: few; V gene: TRBV9; J gene: TRBJ2-5; CDR3 protein: CASSVDLAGQETQYF; CDR3 DNA: TGTGCCAGCAGCGTAGACCTAGCCGGCCAAGAGACCCAGTACTTC
CDR3 length: 15; D gene: TRBD2; clone size: -; V gene: TRBV20-1; J gene: TRBJ2-3; CDR3 protein: CSARDPGLAGPTQYF; CDR3 DNA: TGCAGTGCTAGAGATCCCGGACTAGCGGGACCTACGCAGTATTTT
CDR3 length: 18; D gene: TRBD1; clone size: many; V gene: TRBV7-6; J gene: TRBJ2-7; CDR3 protein: CASSLGVTGTGALGEQYF; CDR3 DNA: TGTGCCAGCAGCTTGGGGGTTACCGGGACAGGGGCGCTCGGCGAGCAGTACTTC
CDR3 length: 15; D gene: TRBD2; clone size: many; V gene: TRBV7-2; J gene: TRBJ2-3; CDR3 protein: CASSYQAGGTDTQYF; CDR3 DNA: TGTGCCAGCAGCTACCAAGCGGGAGGCACAGATACGCAGTATTTT
CDR3 length: 15; D gene: TRBD2; clone size: few; V gene: TRBV7-2; J gene: TRBJ2-7; CDR3 protein: CASSTSGRETYEQYF; CDR3 DNA: TGTGCCAGCAGCACCAGCGGGAGGGAAACCTACGAGCAGTACTTC
CDR3 length: 14; D gene: -; clone size: few; V gene: TRBV6-2/TRBV6-3; J gene: TRBJ2-7; CDR3 protein: CASSLHGPFYEQYF; CDR3 DNA: TGTGCCAGCAGCCTACACGGGCCTTTCTACGAGCAGTACTTC